This T cell receptor beta chain comes out of a study of CD8 T cells in ankylosing spondylitis. This clonotype was picked up a small number of times. V shed 0 bases and J shed 7 bases, with 15 bases lying between them. The CDR3 is made up of 15 amino acids. CDR1 DFQATT and CDR2 SNEGSKA come from the germline V gene (reference sequence). TCRdb re-analysed the 5' RACE reads in MiXCR, keeping a single row per CDR3 protein. The data hold about 250,000 distinct CDR3 sequences, with more than 25% observed a single time. This TCR was recovered from a male donor with ankylosing spondylitis or in good health (not recorded which). Sequenced input: blood, either unsorted or a sorted T cell fraction (not recorded which). The rearrangement uses TRBV20-1 and TRBJ2-2; D is perhaps TRBD1 (5 bases). The CDR3 loop reads CSARDGAGLHGELFF. CDR3 coding DNA: TGCAGTGCTAGAGATGGGGCAGGGCTTCACGGGGAGCTGTTTTTT.